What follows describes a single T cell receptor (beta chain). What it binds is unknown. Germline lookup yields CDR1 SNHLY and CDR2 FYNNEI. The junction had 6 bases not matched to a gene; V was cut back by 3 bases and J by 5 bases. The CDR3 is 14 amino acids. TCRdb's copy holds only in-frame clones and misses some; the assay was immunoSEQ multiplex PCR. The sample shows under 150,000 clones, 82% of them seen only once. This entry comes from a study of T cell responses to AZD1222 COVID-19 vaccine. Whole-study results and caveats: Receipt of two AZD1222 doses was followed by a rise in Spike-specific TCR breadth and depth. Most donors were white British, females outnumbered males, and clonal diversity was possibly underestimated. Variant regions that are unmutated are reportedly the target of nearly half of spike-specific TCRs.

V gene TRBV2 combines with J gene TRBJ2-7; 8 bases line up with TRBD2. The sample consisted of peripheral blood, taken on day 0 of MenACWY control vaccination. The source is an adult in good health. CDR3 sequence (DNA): TGTGCCAGCAGTGAGGGGACTAGGAGCCACGAGCAGTACTTC. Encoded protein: CASSEGTRSHEQYF.